The clone carrying this T cell receptor beta chain was observed at least ten times. The sample is drawn from a study of tumor-infiltrating lymphocytes in glioblastoma multiforme. This CDR3 is built from 14 residues. Germline lookup yields CDR1 DFQATT and CDR2 SNEGSKA (reference sequence). V shed 0 bases and J shed 3 bases, with 9 bases lying between them. TCRB libraries came from RNA via three nested multiplex PCR rounds. TCRdb reprocessed the multiplex PCR reads with MiXCR, giving one entry per CDR3 protein. The sample lists some 15,000 distinct CDR3 sequences; 70% to 75% were seen once. Sequencing was done on a sample of brain tumor tissue. The TCR sequence derives from a male donor with glioblastoma. J is TRBJ2-1 and V is TRBV20-1; a possible D gene is TRBD1 (5 bases). DNA of the CDR3: TGCAGTGCTAGAGATCGACAGCACTACAATGAGCAGTTCTTC. Its translation is CSARDRQHYNEQFF.